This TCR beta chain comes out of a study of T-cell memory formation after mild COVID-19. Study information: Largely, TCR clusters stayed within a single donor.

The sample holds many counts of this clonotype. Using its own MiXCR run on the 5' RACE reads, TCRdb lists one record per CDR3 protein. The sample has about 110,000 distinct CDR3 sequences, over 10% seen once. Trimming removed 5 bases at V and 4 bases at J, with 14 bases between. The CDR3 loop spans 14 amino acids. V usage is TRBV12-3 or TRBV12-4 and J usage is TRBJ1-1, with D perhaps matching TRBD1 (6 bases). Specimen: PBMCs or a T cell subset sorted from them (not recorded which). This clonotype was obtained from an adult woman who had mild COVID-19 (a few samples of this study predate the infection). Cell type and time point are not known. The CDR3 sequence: CASSTTGWGTEAFF. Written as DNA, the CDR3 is TGTGCCAGCAGTACAACAGGGTGGGGCACTGAAGCTTTCTTT.